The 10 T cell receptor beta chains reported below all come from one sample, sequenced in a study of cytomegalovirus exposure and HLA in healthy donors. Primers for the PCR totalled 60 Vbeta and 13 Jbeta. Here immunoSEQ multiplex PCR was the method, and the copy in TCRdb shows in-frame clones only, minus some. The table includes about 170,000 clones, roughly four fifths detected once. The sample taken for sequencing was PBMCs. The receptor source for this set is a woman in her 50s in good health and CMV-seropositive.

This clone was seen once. The CDR3 reads CSVSRRGTGREKLFF. The CDR3 DNA sequence: TGCAGCGTCTCCCGAAGGGGGACAGGGCGGGAAAAACTGTTTTTT. The J gene is TRBJ1-4, the V gene TRBV29-1, with 9 bases lining up with TRBD1. Looked up from germline, CDR1 is SQVTM and CDR2 is ANQGSEA. CDR3 size: 15 residues. Unmatched junction bases numbered 13, after V lost 6 bases and J lost 8 bases.

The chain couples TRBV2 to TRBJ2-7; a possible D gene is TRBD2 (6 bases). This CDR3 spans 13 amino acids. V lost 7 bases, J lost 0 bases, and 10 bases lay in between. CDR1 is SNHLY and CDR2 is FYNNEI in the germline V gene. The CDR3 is CASNVTSSYEQYF. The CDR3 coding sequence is TGTGCCAGCAACGTGACTAGCTCCTACGAGCAGTACTTC.

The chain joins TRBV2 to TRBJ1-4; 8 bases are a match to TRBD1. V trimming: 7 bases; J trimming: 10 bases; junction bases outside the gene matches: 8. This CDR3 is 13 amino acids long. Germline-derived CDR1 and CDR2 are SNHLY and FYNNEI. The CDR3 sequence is CASNDRGWGKLFF. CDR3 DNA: TGTGCCAGCAACGACAGGGGATGGGGAAAACTGTTTTTT.

The CDR3 sequence: CASSVPDRPSNQPQHF. CDR3 bases: TGCGCCAGCAGTGTCCCTGACAGACCTAGCAATCAGCCCCAGCATTTT. The chain joins TRBV10-1 to TRBJ1-5, with a weak D call TRBD1 (5 bases). Trimming cost V 4 bases and J 0 bases, with 13 bases left between them. Germline-derived CDR1 and CDR2 are WNHNN and SYGVQD (reference sequence). The CDR3 runs 16 residues.

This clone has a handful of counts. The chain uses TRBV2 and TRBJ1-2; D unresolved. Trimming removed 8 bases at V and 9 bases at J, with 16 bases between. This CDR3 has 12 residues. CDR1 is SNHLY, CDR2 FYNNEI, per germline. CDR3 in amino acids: CASHPPTVSYTF. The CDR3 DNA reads TGTGCCAGCCATCCCCCGACTGTGAGCTACACCTTC.

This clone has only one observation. The chain's CDR3 is CASKETGVSTEAFF. The DNA for the CDR3 is TGCGCCAGCAAGGAAACAGGGGTGAGCACTGAAGCTTTCTTT. This chain uses TRBV5-1 with TRBJ1-1; 7 positions agree with TRBD1. V dropped 6 bases and J dropped 4; count of bases not matched to a gene: 9. The CDR3 runs to 14 residues. CDR1 and CDR2 (germline): SGHRS, YFSETQ.

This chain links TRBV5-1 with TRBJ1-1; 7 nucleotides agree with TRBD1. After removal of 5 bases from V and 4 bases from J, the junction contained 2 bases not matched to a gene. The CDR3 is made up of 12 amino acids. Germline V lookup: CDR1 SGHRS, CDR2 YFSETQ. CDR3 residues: CASRTGFTEAFF. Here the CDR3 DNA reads TGCGCCAGCAGGACAGGGTTCACTGAAGCTTTCTTT.

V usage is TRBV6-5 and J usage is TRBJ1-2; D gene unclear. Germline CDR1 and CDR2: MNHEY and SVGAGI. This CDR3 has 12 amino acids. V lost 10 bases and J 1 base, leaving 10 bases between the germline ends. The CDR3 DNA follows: TGTGCCACTATCGGAGGTAACTATGGCTACACCTTC. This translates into CATIGGNYGYTF.

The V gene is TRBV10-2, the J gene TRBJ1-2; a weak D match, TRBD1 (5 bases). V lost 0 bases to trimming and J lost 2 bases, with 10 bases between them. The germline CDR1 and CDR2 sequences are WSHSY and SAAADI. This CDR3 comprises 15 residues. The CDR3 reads CASSESAGKNYGYTF. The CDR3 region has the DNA TGCGCCAGCAGTGAGTCGGCAGGGAAAAACTATGGCTACACCTTC.

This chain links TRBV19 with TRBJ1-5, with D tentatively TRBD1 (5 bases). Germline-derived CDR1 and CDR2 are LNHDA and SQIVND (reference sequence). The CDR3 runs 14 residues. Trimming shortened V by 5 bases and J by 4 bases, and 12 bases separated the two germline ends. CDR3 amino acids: CASSLDKENQPQHF. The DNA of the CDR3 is TGTGCCAGTAGTCTGGACAAGGAGAATCAGCCCCAGCATTTT.